The T cell receptor (beta chain) under discussion was sequenced for a study of T cells in Graves' hyperthyroidism and ophthalmopathy. What was amplified from RNA transcripts were TCR beta CDR3 regions. First-round RT-PCR with HTBI primers amplified the TCR CDR3 region. Via MiXCR, TCRdb re-called the multiplex PCR reads, giving one row per CDR3 protein. The table records under 350,000 distinct CDR3 sequences, around 20% of them present only once. This CDR3 region has 13 residues. The V end lost 3 bases, the J end lost 7 bases, and 13 bases lay between the germline ends. Germline CDR1 SGHAT, CDR2 FQNNGV. Exclusion criteria comprised uncontrolled infection, other autoimmune disease, pregnancy or lactation.

The sequenced material came from blood. The rearrangement joins TRBV11-2 to TRBJ2-7; D is tentatively TRBD1 or TRBD2 (5 bases each). This receptor was taken from a woman in her fifties or sixties with Graves' hyperthyroidism. CDR3 coding DNA: TGTGCCAGCAGCTTCAAACGGGACGGGGAGCAGTACTTC. This encodes CASSFKRDGEQYF.